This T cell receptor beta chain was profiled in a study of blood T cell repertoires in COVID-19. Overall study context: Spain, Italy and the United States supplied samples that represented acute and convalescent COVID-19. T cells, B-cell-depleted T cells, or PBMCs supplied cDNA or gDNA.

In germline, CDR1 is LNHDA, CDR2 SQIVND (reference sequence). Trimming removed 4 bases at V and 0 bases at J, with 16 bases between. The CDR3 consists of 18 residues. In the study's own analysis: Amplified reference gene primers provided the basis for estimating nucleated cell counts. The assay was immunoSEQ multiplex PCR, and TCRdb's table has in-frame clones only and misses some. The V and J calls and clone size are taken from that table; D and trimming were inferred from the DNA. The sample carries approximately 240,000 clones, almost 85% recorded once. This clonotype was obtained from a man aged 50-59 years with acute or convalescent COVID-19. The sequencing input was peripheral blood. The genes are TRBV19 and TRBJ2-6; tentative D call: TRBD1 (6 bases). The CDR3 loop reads CASSSNLRQVSGANVLTF. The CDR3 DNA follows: TGTGCCAGTAGTAGTAATTTGAGACAGGTCTCTGGGGCCAACGTCCTGACTTTC.